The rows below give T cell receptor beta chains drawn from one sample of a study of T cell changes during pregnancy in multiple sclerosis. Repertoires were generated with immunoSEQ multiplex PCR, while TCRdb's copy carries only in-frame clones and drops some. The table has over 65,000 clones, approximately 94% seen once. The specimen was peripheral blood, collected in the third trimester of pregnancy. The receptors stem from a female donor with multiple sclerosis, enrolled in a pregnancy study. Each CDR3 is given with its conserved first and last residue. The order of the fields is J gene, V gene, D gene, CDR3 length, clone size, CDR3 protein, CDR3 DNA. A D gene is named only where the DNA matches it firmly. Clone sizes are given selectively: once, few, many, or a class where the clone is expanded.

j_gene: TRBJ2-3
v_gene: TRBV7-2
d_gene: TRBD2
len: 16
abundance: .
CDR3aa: CASSLASGGAGDTQYF
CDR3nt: TGTGCCAGCAGCTTGGCTAGCGGGGGGGCCGGAGATACGCAGTATTTT

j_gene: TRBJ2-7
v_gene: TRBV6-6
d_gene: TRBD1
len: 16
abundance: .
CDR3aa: CASSGPGQGANYEQYF
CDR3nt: TGTGCCAGCAGTGGGCCGGGACAGGGGGCGAACTACGAGCAGTACTTC

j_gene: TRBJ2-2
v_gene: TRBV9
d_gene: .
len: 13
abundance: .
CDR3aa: CASSGGATGELFF
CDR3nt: TGTGCCAGCAGCGGCGGGGCCACCGGGGAGCTGTTTTTT

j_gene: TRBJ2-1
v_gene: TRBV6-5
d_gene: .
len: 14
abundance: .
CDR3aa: CASSPGVEGNEQFF
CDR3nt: TGTGCCAGCAGCCCAGGGGTAGAGGGCAATGAGCAGTTCTTC

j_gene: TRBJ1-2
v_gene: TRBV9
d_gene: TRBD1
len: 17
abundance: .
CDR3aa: CASSVDGGTGINYGYTF
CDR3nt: TGTGCCAGCAGCGTAGACGGGGGGACAGGGATCAACTATGGCTACACCTTC

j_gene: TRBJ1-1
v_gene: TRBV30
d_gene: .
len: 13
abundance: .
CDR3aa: CAWSVGVNTEAFF
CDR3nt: TGTGCCTGGAGTGTAGGGGTAAACACTGAAGCTTTCTTT

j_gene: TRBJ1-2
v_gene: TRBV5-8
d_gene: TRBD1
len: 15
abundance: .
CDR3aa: CASSSSRDRTYGYTF
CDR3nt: TGTGCCAGCAGCTCCTCCCGGGACAGGACCTATGGCTACACCTTC

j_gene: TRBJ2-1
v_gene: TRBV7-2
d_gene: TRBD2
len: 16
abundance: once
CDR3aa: CASSPRLAGGLSQQFF
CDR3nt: TGTGCCAGCAGCCCCCGACTAGCGGGGGGCCTATCGCAGCAGTTCTTC

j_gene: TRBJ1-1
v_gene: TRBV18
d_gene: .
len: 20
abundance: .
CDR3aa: CASSLSDSYDAEGVNTEAFF
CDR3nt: TGTGCCAGCTCACTTTCGGACAGTTACGACGCCGAAGGGGTGAACACTGAAGCTTTCTTT

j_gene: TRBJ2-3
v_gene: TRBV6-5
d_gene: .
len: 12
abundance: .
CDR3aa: CASAILVGTQYF
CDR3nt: TGTGCCAGCGCGATCCTAGTTGGTACGCAGTATTTT

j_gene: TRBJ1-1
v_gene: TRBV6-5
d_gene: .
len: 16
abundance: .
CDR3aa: CASSYLVTGPNTEAFF
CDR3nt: TGTGCCAGCAGTTACCTCGTAACAGGCCCGAACACTGAAGCTTTCTTT

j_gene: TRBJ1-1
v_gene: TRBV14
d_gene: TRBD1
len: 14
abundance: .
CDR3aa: CASSPRQGWDEAFF
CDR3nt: TGTGCCAGCAGCCCCCGACAGGGATGGGATGAAGCTTTCTTT

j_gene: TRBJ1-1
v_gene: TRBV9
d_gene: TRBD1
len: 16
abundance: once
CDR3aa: CASSVGSDRGLTEAFF
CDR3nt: TGTGCCAGCAGCGTAGGTTCGGACAGGGGGCTAACTGAAGCTTTCTTT

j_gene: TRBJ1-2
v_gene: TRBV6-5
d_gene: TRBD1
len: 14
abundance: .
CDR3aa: CASSLQTGGGGYTF
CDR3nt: TGTGCCAGCAGTCTTCAGACAGGGGGCGGGGGCTACACCTTC

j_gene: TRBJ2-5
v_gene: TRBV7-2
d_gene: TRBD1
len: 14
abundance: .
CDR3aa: CASSKTGDQETQYF
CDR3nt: TGTGCCAGCAGCAAGACAGGGGACCAAGAGACCCAGTACTTC

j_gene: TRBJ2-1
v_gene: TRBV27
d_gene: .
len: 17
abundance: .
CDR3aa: CASSLFGFGRFLNEQFF
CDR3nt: TGTGCCAGCAGTTTATTTGGTTTTGGCAGGTTCCTCAATGAGCAGTTCTTC

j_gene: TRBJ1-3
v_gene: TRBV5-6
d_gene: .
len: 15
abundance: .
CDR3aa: CASSLAGISGNTIYF
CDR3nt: TGTGCCAGCAGCTTGGCGGGGATCTCTGGAAACACCATATATTTT

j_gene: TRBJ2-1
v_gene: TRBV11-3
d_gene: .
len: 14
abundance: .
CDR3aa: CASRAGPLSNEQFF
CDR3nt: TGTGCCAGCAGGGCAGGGCCCCTCAGCAATGAGCAGTTCTTC